This T cell receptor (beta chain) was recovered during a study of regulatory T cells in long-lasting Graves disease. Background on the study: Patients with new Graves' disease had used antithyroid drugs below 3 months. General study results and limits: Persistent disease was characterized by preferential usage of TRBV28, TRBJ1-2 and TRBJ2-5.

To make TCR beta libraries, researchers used iRepertoire HTBI primers and Arm-PCR of CDR3 regions. Authors' data handling: Identified across the samples were 60 to 70 TRBV segments and 13 to 15 TRBJ segments. TCRdb called the multiplex PCR reads again in MiXCR, with one record for every CDR3 protein. The V and J calls and clone size are TCRdb's, not the authors'. The sample includes approximately 400,000 distinct CDR3 sequences, 15% to 19% seen only once; the top ten take about a fifth. V was shortened by 3 bases and J by 8 bases, with 17 bases between the two germline ends. This CDR3 has 15 amino acids. From germline, CDR1 is MNHEY and CDR2 SMNVEV (reference sequence). This clonotype was picked up many times. The antigen remains undetermined. Documented time point: newly diagnosed GD, antithyroid drugs for less than 3 months. The authors made the TCR library using RNA they extracted from PBMCs.

The sequencing here drew on peripheral blood mononuclear cells (PBMCs), taken at new diagnosis, from a patient treated with antithyroid drugs. The chain links TRBV27 to TRBJ2-1; perhaps TRBD1 as D (6 bases). This TCR came from a female donor with Graves disease. For the CDR3, the DNA is TGTGCCAGCAGTTTCTTTAACCAGGGGCCCCATGAGCAGTTCTTC. It is translated as CASSFFNQGPHEQFF.